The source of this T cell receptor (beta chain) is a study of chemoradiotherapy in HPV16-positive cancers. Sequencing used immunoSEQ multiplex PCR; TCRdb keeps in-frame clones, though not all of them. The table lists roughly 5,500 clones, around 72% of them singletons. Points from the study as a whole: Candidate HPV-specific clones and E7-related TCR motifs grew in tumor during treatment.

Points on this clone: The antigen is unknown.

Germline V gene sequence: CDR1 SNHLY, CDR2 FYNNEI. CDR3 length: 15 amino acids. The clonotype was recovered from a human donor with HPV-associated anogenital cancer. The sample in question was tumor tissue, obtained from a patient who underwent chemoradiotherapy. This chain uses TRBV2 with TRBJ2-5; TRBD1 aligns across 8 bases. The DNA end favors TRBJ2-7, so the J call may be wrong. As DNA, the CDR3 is TGTGCCAGCATATACCTAACGGTACAGGGGGACGAGCAGTACTTC. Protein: CASIYLTVQGDEQYF.